The clone carrying this T cell receptor beta chain was seen many times. Its antigen remains unidentified. The sample comes from a study of blood T cells in healthy people across ages. The CDR3 loop spans 15 amino acids. J lost 7 bases, V lost 3 bases, and 9 bases had no gene match. The V gene's germline CDR1 is SGHVS and CDR2 FQNEAQ. The use of a sample-barcoded 5' primer and a J-beta primer mix characterized a second PCR of about 7 to 12 cycles. Tagging of each cDNA molecule was performed by a template-switch adaptor with 12 random nucleotides. Every individual sample yielded 2.5 million or more paired-end reads (each containing CDR3). Each CDR3 protein gets one entry after TCRdb re-called the 5' RACE reads with MiXCR. The repertoire consists of 1.5 million to 2 million distinct CDR3 sequences, with 28% occurring once and the leading ten covering more than 6%. Points from the study as a whole: Older age coincided with a roughly linear decline in TCR beta diversity per million T cells.

Specimen: blood. The clonotype comes from a woman in her twenties or thirties in good health. The chain links TRBV7-8 to TRBJ2-4; TRBD2 aligns across 7 bases. The CDR3 region has the DNA TGTGCCAGCAGCTTGGTCGCGGGAGAGGGGAACATTCAGTACTTC. This translates into CASSLVAGEGNIQYF.